This T cell receptor (beta chain) was identified during a study of PD-1 blockade in classical Hodgkin lymphoma. Study-wide results and caveats: Patients with a complete response exhibited baseline diversity comparable to newly diagnosed patients. Patients were excluded if nivolumab began under 1 year after ASCT (the autologous transplant). Repertoire differences have undefined causes, possibly disease activity or prior therapy.

This clone was seen a few times. Its specificity is unknown. Each and every patient relapsed after autologous stem cell transplantation, and patients got differing brentuximab vedotin exposure. Produced via immunoSEQ multiplex PCR; TCRdb's table is partial and in-frame only. The table shows 20,000 to 30,000 clones, with 60% to 85% occurring only once. The CDR3 is made up of 17 amino acids. The germline V and J ends were trimmed by 5 bases and 1 base, with 20 bases remaining between them. Germline CDR1 and CDR2: SGHNT and YENEEA. Sequencing was performed on peripheral blood mononuclear cells (PBMCs), taken before the second cycle of nivolumab. This receptor was taken from a human donor with classical Hodgkin lymphoma. The V call is TRBV11-3, the J call TRBJ1-2, with D tentatively TRBD1 (6 bases). The CDR3 sequence is CASSPRGSRGFNYGYTF. The DNA of the CDR3 is TGTGCCAGCAGCCCTAGGGGCTCCAGGGGCTTTAACTATGGCTACACCTTC.